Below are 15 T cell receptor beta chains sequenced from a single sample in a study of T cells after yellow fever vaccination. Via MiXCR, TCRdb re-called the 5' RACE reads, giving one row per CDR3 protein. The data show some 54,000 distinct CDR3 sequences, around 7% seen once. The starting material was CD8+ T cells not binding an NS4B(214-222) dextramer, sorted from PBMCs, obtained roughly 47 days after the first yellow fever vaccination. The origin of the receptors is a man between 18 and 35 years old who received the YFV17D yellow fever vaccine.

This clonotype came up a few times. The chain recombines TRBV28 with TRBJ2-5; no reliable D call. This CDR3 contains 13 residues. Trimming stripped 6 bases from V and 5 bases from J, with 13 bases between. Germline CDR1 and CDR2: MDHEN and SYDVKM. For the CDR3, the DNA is TGTGCCAGCAGGTTGGACCGTCGTGAGACCCAGTACTTC. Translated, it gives CASRLDRRETQYF.

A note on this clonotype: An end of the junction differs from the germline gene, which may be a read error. The CDR3 region is CASSLRWAVGNGQFF. The CDR3 nucleotides are TGTGCCAGCAGCTTACGATGGGCGGTCGGCAATGGGCAGTTCTTC. The chain links TRBV7-2 to TRBJ2-1, with D uncertain. The CDR3 loop spans 15 amino acids. Germline CDR1 and CDR2: SGHTA and FQGNSA.

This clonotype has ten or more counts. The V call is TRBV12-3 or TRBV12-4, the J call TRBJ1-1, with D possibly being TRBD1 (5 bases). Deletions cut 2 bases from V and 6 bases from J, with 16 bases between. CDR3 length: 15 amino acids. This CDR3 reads CASSLIQGSLAEAFF. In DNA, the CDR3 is TGTGCCAGCAGTTTAATCCAGGGAAGCCTCGCTGAAGCTTTCTTT.

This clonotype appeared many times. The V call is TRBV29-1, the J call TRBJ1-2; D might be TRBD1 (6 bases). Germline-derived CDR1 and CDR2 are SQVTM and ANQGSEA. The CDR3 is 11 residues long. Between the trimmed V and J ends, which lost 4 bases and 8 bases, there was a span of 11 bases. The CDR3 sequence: CSVAAGAGYTF. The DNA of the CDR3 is TGCAGCGTTGCGGCAGGGGCCGGCTACACCTTC.

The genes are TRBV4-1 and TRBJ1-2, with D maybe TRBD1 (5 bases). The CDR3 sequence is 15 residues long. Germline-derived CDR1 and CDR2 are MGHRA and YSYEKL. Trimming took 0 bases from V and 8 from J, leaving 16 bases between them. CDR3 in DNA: TGCGCCAGCAGCCAAGAATTTTCGGGGGGGAACGGCTACACCTTC. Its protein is CASSQEFSGGNGYTF.

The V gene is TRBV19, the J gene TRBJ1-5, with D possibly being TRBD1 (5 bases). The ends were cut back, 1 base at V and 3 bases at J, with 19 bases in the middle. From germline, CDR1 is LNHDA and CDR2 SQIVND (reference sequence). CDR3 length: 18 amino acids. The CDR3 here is CASSIVDGPRVFNQPQHF. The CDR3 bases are TGTGCCAGTAGTATAGTGGACGGACCCAGGGTCTTCAATCAGCCCCAGCATTTT.

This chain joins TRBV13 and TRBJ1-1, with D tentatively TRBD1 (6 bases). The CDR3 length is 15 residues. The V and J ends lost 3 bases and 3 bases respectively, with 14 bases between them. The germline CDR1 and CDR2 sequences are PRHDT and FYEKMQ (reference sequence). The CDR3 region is CASSFGGGLDTEAFF. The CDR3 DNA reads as TGTGCCAGCAGCTTCGGCGGGGGGCTGGACACTGAAGCTTTCTTT.

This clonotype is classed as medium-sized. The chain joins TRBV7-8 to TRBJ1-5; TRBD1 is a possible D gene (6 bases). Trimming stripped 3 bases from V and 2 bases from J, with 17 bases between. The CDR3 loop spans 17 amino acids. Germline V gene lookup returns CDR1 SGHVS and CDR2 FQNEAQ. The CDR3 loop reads CASSFKDRPFGNQPQHF. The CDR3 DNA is TGTGCCAGCAGCTTCAAAGACAGGCCCTTCGGCAATCAGCCCCAGCATTTT. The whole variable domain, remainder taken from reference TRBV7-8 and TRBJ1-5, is GAGVSQSPRYKVAKRGQDVALRCDPISGHVSLFWYQQALGQGPEFLTYFQNEAQLDKSGLPSDRFFAERPEGSVSTLKIQRTQQEDSAVYLCASSFKDRPFGNQPQHFGDGTRLSIL.

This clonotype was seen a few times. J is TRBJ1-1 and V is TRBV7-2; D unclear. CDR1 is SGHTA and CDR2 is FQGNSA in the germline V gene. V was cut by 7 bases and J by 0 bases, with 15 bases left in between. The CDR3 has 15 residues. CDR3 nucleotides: TGTGCCAGCAACCCAGCGACGGGTTTGAACACTGAAGCTTTCTTT. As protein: CASNPATGLNTEAFF.

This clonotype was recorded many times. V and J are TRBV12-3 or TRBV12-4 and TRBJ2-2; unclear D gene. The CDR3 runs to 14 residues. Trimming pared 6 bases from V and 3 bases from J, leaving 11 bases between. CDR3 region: CASRPWWDTGELFF. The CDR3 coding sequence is TGTGCCAGCAGGCCATGGTGGGACACCGGGGAGCTGTTTTTT.

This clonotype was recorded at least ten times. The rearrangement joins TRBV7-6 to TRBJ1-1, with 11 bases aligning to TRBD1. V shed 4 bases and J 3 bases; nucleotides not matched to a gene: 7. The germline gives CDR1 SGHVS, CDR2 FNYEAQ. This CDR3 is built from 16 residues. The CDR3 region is CASSSPAGQGDTEAFF. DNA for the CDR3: TGTGCCAGCAGCTCACCGGCGGGACAGGGGGACACTGAAGCTTTCTTT.

Written as DNA, the CDR3 is TGTGCCAGTAGTAGGGGGACAGGGGCCTACAATGAGCAGTTCTTC. Residues: CASSRGTGAYNEQFF. The chain has TRBV19 and TRBJ2-1; 10 bases fit TRBD1. The J segment lost 2 bases and the V segment lost 4 bases, leaving 2 bases of the junction unmatched. The germline V gene has CDR1 LNHDA and CDR2 SQIVND (reference sequence). The CDR3 extends over 15 amino acids.

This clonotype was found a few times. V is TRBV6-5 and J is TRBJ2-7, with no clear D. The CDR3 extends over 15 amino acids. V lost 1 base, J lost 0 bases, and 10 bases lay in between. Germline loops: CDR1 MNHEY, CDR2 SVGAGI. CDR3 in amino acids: CASSYYGSSSYEQYF. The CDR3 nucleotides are TGTGCCAGCAGTTACTATGGGTCCAGCTCCTACGAGCAGTACTTC.

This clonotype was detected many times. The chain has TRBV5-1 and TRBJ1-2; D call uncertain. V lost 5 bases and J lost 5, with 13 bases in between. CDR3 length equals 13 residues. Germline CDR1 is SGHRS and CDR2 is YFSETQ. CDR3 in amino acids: CASRKEGYYGYTF. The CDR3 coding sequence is TGCGCCAGCAGGAAGGAGGGCTATTATGGCTACACCTTC.

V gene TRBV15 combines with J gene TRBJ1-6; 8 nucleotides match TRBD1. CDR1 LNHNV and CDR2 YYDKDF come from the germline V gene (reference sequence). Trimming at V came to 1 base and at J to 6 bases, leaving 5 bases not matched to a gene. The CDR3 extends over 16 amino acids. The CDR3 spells CATSRGYRGTNSPLHF. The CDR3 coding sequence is TGTGCCACCAGCAGAGGGTACAGGGGGACTAATTCACCCCTCCACTTT.